A single sample gave rise to the 10 T cell receptor beta chains below, sequenced in a study of shared clonotypes between healthy human individuals. TCRdb's table, derived via immunoSEQ multiplex PCR, lists solely in-frame clones and lacks some. The top ten hold 0.13% of the sample, which has about 2 million clones, approximately 95% seen once. The sample taken for sequencing was naive CD4+ T cells sorted from blood. Subset given: CD45RA+ positively selected. The receptors were sampled from a man aged 18-30 years in good health.

The rearrangement joins TRBV27 to TRBJ2-1; D is possibly TRBD2 (6 bases). V gave up 10 bases and J gave up 6 bases, with 16 bases separating them. In germline, CDR1 is MNHEY, CDR2 SMNVEV (reference sequence). The CDR3 sequence is 13 residues long. CDR3 nucleotide sequence: TGTGCCATCAAAAGACTAGACGCCAATGAGCAGTTCTTC. As protein: CAIKRLDANEQFF.

On this clone itself: A much larger clone lies one base from this, so it may be a read error. The sample holds other DNA sequences that translate to the same CDR3. V and J are TRBV2 and TRBJ2-3, with 7 bases identical to TRBD1. Germline CDR1 is SNHLY and CDR2 is FYNNEI. V lost 8 bases to trimming and J lost 1 base; unmatched junction nucleotides: 3. This CDR3 spans 13 amino acids. The CDR3 is CASGQGGTDTQYF. The CDR3 DNA is TGTGCCAGCGGGCAGGGGGGCACAGATACGCAGTATTTT.

The chain links TRBV5-1 to TRBJ2-2, with D maybe TRBD1 (5 bases). The CDR3 contains 14 residues. The V end was cut by 4 bases, the J end by 5 bases, with 12 bases between. The germline V gene has CDR1 SGHRS and CDR2 YFSETQ. The CDR3 region is CASSGAVSTGELFF. Here the CDR3 DNA reads TGCGCCAGCAGCGGGGCAGTATCGACCGGGGAGCTGTTTTTT. Together with reference TRBV5-1 and TRBJ2-2, the CDR3 gives the full variable domain: KAGVTQTPRYLIKTRGQQVTLSCSPISGHRSVSWYQQTPGQGLQFLFEYFSETQRNKGNFPGRFSGRQFSNSRSEMNVSTLELGDSALYLCASSGAVSTGELFFGEGSRLTVL.

The chain couples TRBV28 to TRBJ1-5; tentative D call: TRBD1 (5 bases). The CDR3 consists of 15 residues. V gave up 6 bases and J gave up 6 bases, with 18 bases separating them. Germline V gene sequence: CDR1 MDHEN, CDR2 SYDVKM. The chain's CDR3 is CASSTTTGTGQPQHF. The CDR3 bases are TGTGCCAGCAGCACCACAACGGGAACAGGTCAGCCCCAGCATTTT.

CDR3 DNA sequence: TGTGCCAGCACCTCCGGGGGTACTGAAGCTTTCTTT. It translates to CASTSGGTEAFF. V and J are TRBV27 and TRBJ1-1; a weak D match, TRBD1 (5 bases). The germline V gene encodes CDR1 MNHEY and CDR2 SMNVEV (reference sequence). Trimming took off 7 bases at V and 5 bases at J, with 11 bases between the two ends. This CDR3 is 12 amino acids long.

V and J are TRBV5-1 and TRBJ1-6, with a weak D call TRBD1 (5 bases). V shed 4 bases and J shed 9 bases, with 17 bases lying between them. Germline V gene lookup returns CDR1 SGHRS and CDR2 YFSETQ. The CDR3 spans 15 residues. The CDR3 nucleotides are TGCGCCAGCAGCACAGAAGGGGTATCAGGTTCACCCCTCCACTTT. Its translation: CASSTEGVSGSPLHF.

The chain recombines TRBV28 with TRBJ2-7, with D possibly being TRBD1 (5 bases). Germline V gene lookup returns CDR1 MDHEN and CDR2 SYDVKM. The ends were cut back, 8 bases at V and 5 bases at J, with 7 bases in the middle. This CDR3 region has 10 residues. In DNA, the CDR3 is TGTGCCAGCGCAGGGAACGAGCAGTACTTC. Its translation is CASAGNEQYF.

J is TRBJ2-1 and V is TRBV6-5, with a weak D call TRBD2 (6 bases). The V gene lost 6 bases and the J gene lost 3 bases, with 15 bases spanning the gap. The CDR3 has 15 residues. The germline CDR1 and CDR2 sequences are MNHEY and SVGAGI. The CDR3 is CASSPGTPNYNEQFF. The CDR3 DNA is TGTGCCAGCAGCCCCGGGACTCCGAACTACAATGAGCAGTTCTTC.

The CDR3 protein is CARPWNLRPKNIQYF. DNA for the CDR3: TGTGCCAGGCCCTGGAACCTAAGACCTAAAAACATTCAGTACTTC. The V gene is TRBV6-6, the J gene TRBJ2-4; no definite D call. Germline CDR1 and CDR2: MNHNY and SVGAGI (reference sequence). The CDR3 length is 15 residues. V lost 9 bases and J lost 4, with 19 bases in between.

The V and J genes are TRBV6-1 and TRBJ2-5; maybe TRBD2 (5 bases). The CDR3 is 16 residues long. The germline CDR1 and CDR2 sequences are MNHNS and SASEGT. Trimming removed 3 bases from V and 1 base from J, with 15 bases in between. CDR3 nucleotide sequence: TGTGCCAGCAGTGAGACGGGGATGGCATTCCAAGAGACCCAGTACTTC. It translates to CASSETGMAFQETQYF.